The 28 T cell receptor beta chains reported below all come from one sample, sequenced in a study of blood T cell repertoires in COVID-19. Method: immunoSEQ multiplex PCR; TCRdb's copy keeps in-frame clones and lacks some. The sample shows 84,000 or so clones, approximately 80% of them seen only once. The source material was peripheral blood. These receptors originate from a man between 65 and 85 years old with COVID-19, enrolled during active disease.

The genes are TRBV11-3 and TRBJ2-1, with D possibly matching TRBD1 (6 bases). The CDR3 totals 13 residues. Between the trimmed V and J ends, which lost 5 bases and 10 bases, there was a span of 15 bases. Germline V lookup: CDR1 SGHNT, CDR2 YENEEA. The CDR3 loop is CASSMQGRLEQFF. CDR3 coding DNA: TGTGCCAGCAGCATGCAGGGGAGACTCGAGCAGTTCTTC. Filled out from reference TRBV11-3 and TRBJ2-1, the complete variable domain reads EAGVVQSPRYKIIEKKQPVAFWCNPISGHNTLYWYLQNLGQGPELLIRYENEEAVDDSQLPKDRFSAERLKGVDSTLKIQPAELGDSAVYLCASSMQGRLEQFFGPGTRLTVL.

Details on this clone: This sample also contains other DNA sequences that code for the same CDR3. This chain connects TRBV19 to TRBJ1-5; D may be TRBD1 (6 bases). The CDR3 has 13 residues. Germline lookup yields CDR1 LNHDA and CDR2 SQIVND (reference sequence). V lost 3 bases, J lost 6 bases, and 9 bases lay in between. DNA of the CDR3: TGTGCCAGTAGTATTGGCAGGGGTCAGCCCCAGCATTTT. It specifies CASSIGRGQPQHF.

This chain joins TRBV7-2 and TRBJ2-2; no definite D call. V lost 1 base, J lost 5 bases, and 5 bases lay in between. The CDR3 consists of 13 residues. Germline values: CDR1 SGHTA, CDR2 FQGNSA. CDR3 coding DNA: TGTGCCAGCAGCTTAGGTTCTACCGGGGAGCTGTTTTTT. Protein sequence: CASSLGSTGELFF.

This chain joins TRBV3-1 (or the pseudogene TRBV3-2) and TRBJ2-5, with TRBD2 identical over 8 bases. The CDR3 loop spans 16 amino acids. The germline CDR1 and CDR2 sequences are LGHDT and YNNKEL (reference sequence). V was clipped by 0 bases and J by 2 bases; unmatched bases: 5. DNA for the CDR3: TGTGCCAGCAGCCAAGATTTGGCTAGCGGGCAAGAGACCCAGTACTTC. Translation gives CASSQDLASGQETQYF.

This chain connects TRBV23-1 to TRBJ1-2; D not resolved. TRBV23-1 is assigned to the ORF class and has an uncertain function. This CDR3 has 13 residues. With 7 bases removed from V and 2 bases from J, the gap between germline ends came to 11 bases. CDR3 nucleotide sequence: TGCGCCAGCATAGCGAGAGGAAACTATGGCTACACCTTC. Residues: CASIARGNYGYTF.

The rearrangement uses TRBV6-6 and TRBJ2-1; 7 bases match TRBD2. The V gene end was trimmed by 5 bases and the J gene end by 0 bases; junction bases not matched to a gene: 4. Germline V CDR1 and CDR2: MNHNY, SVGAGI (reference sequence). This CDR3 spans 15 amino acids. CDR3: CASSLAASSYNEQFF. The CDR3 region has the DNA TGTGCCAGCAGTCTAGCGGCTAGCTCCTACAATGAGCAGTTCTTC.

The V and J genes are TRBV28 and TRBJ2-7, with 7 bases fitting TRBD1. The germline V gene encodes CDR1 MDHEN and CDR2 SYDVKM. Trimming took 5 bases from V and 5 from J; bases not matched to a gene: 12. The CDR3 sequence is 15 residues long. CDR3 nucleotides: TGTGCCAGCAGTCGAACTGACAGGACAGGCGACGAGCAGTACTTC. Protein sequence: CASSRTDRTGDEQYF.

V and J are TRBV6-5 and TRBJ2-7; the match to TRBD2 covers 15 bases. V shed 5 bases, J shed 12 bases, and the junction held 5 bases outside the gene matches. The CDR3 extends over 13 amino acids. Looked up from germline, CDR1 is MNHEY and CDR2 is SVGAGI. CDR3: CASSPGLAGGLYF. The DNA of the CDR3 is TGTGCCAGCAGTCCCGGACTAGCGGGAGGGCTGTACTTC.

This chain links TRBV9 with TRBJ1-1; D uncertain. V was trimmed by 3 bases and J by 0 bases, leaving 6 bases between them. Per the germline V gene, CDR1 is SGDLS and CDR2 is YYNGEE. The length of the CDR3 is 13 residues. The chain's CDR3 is CASSEHLNTEAFF. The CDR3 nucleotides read TGTGCCAGCAGCGAACACCTGAACACTGAAGCTTTCTTT.

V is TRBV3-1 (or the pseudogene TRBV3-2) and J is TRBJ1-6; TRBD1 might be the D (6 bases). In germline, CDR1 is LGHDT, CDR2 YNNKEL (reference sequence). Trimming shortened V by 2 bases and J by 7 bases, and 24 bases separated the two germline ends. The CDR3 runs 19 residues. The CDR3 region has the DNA TGTGCCAGCAGCCAAAAGGTCAAAGAACAGGGTAAAGGGAATTCACCCCTCCACTTT. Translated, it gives CASSQKVKEQGKGNSPLHF.

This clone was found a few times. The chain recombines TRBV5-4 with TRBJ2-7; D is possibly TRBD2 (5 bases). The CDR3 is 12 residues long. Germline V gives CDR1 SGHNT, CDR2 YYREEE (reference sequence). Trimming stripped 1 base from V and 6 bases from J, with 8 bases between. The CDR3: CASSLRGREQYF. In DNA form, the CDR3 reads TGTGCCAGCAGCTTGCGAGGGCGCGAGCAGTACTTC.

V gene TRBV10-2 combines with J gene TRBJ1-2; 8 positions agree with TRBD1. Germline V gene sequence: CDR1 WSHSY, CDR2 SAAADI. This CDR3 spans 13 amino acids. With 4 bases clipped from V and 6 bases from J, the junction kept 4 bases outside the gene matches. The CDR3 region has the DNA TGCGCCAGCAGTGGGCAGGGGGCGGATGGCTACACCTTC. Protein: CASSGQGADGYTF.

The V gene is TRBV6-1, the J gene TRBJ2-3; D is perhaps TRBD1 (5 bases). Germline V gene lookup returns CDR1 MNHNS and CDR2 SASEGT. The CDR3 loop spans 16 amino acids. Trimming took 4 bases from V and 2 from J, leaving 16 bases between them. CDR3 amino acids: CASSGVPPTATDTQYF. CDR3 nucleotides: TGTGCCAGCAGTGGAGTGCCTCCGACAGCCACAGATACGCAGTATTTT.

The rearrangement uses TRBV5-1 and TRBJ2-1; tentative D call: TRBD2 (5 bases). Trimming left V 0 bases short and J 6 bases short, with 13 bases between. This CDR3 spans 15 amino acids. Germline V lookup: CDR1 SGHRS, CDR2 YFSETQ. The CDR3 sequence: CASSLEGSWGNEQFF. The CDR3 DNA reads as TGCGCCAGCAGCTTGGAAGGGAGTTGGGGCAATGAGCAGTTCTTC.

CDR3 in amino acids: CASSLNTGYGYTF. CDR3 DNA: TGTGCCAGCAGTTTAAACACAGGGTATGGCTACACCTTC. The V and J genes are TRBV12-3 or TRBV12-4 and TRBJ1-2, with TRBD1 as a possible D gene (6 bases). V lost 2 bases, J lost 5 bases, and 9 bases lay in between. This CDR3 is 13 amino acids long.

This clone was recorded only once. CDR3 coding DNA: TGTGCCAGCAGCTTAGCCAGGGGCTCTGAAGCTTTCTTT. As protein: CASSLARGSEAFF. The chain couples TRBV7-8 to TRBJ1-1, with D possibly being TRBD1 (6 bases). V was cut by 0 bases and J by 6 bases, with 8 bases left in between. CDR3 length: 13 amino acids. Germline V gene data show CDR1 as SGHVS and CDR2 as FQNEAQ.

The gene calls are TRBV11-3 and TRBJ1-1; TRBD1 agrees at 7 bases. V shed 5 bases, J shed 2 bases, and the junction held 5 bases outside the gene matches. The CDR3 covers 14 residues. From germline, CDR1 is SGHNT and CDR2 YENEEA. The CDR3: CASSPGTANTEAFF. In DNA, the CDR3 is TGTGCCAGCAGCCCCGGGACAGCCAACACTGAAGCTTTCTTT.

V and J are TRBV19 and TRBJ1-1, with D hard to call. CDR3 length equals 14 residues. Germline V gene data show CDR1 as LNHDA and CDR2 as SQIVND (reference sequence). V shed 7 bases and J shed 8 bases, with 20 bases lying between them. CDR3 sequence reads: CASKRGMSGVEAFF. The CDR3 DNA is TGTGCCAGTAAACGTGGGATGTCGGGAGTAGAAGCTTTCTTT.

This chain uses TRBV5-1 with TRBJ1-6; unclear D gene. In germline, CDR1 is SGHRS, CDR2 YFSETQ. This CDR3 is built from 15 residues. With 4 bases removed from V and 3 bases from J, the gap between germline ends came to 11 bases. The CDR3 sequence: CASSPEADYNSPLHF. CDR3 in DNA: TGCGCCAGCAGCCCTGAGGCGGACTATAATTCACCCCTCCACTTT.

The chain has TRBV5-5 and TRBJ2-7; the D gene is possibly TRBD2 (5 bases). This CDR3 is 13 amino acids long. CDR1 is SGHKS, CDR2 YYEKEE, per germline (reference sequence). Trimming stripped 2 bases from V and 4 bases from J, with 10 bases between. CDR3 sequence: CASSFGLLYEQYF. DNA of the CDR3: TGTGCCAGCAGCTTTGGACTGCTATACGAGCAGTACTTC.

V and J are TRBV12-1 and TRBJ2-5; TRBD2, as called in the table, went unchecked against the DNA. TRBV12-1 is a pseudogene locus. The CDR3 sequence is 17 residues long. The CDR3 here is CASSPPRWRDPRETQYF. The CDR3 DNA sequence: TGTGCCAGCAGCCCACCGCGGTGGAGGGACCCCCGGGAGACCCAGTACTTC.

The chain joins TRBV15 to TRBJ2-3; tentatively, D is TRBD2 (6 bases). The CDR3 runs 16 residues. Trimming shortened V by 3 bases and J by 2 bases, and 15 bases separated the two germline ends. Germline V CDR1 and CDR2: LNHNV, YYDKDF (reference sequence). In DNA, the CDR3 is TGTGCCACCAGCAGCGGTACCGGGACTGCCACAGATACGCAGTATTTT. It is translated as CATSSGTGTATDTQYF. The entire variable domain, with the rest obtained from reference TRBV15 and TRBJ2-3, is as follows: DAMVIQNPRYQVTQFGKPVTLSCSQTLNHNVMYWYQQKSSQAPKLLFHYYDKDFNNEADTPDNFQSRRPNTSFCFLDIRSPGLGDTAMYLCATSSGTGTATDTQYFGPGTRLTVL.

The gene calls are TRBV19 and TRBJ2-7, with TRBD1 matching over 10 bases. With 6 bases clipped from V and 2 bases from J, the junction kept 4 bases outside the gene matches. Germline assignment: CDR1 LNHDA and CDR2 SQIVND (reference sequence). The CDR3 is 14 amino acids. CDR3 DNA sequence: TGTGCCAGTAGAGAGGGACAGGGGCCCTACGAGCAGTACTTC. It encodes CASREGQGPYEQYF.

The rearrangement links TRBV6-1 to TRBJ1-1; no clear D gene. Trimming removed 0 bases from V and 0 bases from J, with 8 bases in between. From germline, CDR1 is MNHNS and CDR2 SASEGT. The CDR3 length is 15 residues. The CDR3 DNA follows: TGTGCCAGCAGTGAAGCGCTTACAATGAACACTGAAGCTTTCTTT. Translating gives CASSEALTMNTEAFF.

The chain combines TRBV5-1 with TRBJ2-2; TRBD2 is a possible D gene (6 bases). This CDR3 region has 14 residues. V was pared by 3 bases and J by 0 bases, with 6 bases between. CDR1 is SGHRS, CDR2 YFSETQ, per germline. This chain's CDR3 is CASSWGANTGELFF. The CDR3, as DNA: TGCGCCAGCAGCTGGGGGGCGAACACCGGGGAGCTGTTTTTT.

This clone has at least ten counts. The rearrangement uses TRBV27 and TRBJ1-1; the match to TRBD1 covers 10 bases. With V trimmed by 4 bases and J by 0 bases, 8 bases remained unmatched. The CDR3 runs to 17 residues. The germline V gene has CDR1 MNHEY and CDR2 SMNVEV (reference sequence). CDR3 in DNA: TGTGCCAGCAGTTCACAAAAGGGACAGGGGATGAACACTGAAGCTTTCTTT. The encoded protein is CASSSQKGQGMNTEAFF.

CDR3: CASSRLAEKNIQYF. Here the CDR3 DNA reads TGTGCCAGCAGCCGACTAGCGGAAAAAAACATTCAGTACTTC. This chain uses TRBV28 with TRBJ2-4; 9 nucleotides align to TRBD2. The CDR3 covers 14 residues. After removal of 6 bases from V and 4 bases from J, the junction contained 4 bases not matched to a gene. The germline gives CDR1 MDHEN, CDR2 SYDVKM.

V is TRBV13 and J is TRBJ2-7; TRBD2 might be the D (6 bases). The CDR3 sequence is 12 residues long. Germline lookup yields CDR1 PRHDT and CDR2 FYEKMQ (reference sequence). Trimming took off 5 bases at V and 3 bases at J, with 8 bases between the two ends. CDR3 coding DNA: TGTGCCAGCAGCGGGGGGAACTACGAGCAGTACTTC. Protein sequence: CASSGGNYEQYF.